Sequencing of this T cell receptor (beta chain) was carried out in a study of Ad26.COV2.S vaccination and SARS-CoV-2 variants (dated by TCRdb to about 2021). The study in broad terms: Vaccine-arm donors were drawn from COV1001, a multicentre, randomized, double-blind, placebo-controlled phase I-IIa trial of Ad26.COV2.S in healthy adults. Participants in the trial were split at random into five groups of five each, receiving low-dose or high-dose Ad26.COV2.S once or twice, or else placebo on both occasions. The TCR-sequenced set comprised approximately 30 samples: about 19 Ad26.COV2.S vaccine recipients, 5 placebo recipients and 8 SARS-CoV-2 convalescent individuals. Ad26.COV2.S was administered intramuscularly at 5 x 10^10 or 1 x 10^11 viral particles, either as a single shot or as two shots given 56 days apart. Investigators did not know the trial group allocation while performing experiments and assessing outcomes. TCRbeta repertoire sequencing served as the tool for gauging how specific and how broad the SARS-CoV-2-reactive T cell receptors were following Ad26.COV2.S vaccination.

Taken with the paper, the label for treatment or condition translates to: around 19 received Ad26.COV2.S at low or high dose, single or two shots; 5 received placebo; per-sample allocation not given. For vaccine and placebo recipients, repertoires were sequenced using samples collected on day 63 after the first injection. Between 29 July and 7 August 2020, Cohort 1b enrolled some 25 adults aged 18-55 years at one site in Boston, USA. Ad26.COV2.S was a replication-incompetent adenovirus type 26 vector expressing a prefusion-stabilized SARS-CoV-2 spike protein from the original Wuhan strain. TCRbeta CDR3 regions were sequenced with the immunoSEQ Assay. After extraction, genomic DNA underwent amplification by bias-controlled multiplex PCR, followed by high-throughput sequencing. Per the source publication's procedure: To quantify the absolute abundance of every unique TCRbeta CDR3 region, sequences were collapsed and filtered. T cell fraction was estimated by normalizing TCRbeta template counts to usable DNA, which was measured by amplifying reference genes present in all nucleated cells. Repertoire TCRs were annotated as SARS-CoV-2-specific when V gene, CDR3 amino acid sequence and J gene were exactly matched to a known reactive TCR set. The reference SARS-CoV-2 TCR set was obtained from MIRA and was filtered for enrichment in COVID-19-positive ImmuneCODE repertoires, whereby public or cross-reactive TCRs were removed. Using the MIRA antigens, annotated TCRs were further analysed by specific ORF or by position within an ORF. Depth was the summed frequency of annotated unique rearrangements, while breadth was defined as annotated unique rearrangements over total unique productive rearrangements. Group comparisons of TCR breadth used two-sided Wilcoxon rank-sum tests. Here the immuneACCESS table is served through TCRdb, limited to in-frame sequences with V and J called. Missing clones are a known gap in these copies; in checked studies unresolved V genes cover under half, and the rest lacks a known reason. V and J calls and clone size follow that table, whereas D and trimming were derived from the DNA. In this sample the table shows roughly 420,000 clones, roughly 90% of which occur a single time. 3.5% to 4% of the sample rests with the top ten.

Overall results and qualifications from the work: The study lacked the statistical power to compare responses across vaccine doses or regimens. After vaccination, substantial breadth of spike-specific CD8+ and CD4+ T cell responses was reported. The authors noted that the TCR breadth and depth analyses may have underestimated total T cell responses. Non-spike TCR breadth was comparable between vaccine and placebo recipients, consistent with the vaccine containing only spike. Compared with placebo recipients, Ad26.COV2.S recipients showed higher spike-specific TCR breadth (P = 0.0014).

Of note for this clone: No cognate antigen has been identified for it. Base qualities were left out, and no much larger clone turns up one base away.

This receptor was identified in a person aged 18 to 65 who received the Ad26.COV2.S COVID-19 vaccine or a placebo. Sample: peripheral blood, taken in a trial of Ad26.COV2.S vaccine versus placebo.

The DNA sequence follows: TGTGCCATCAGTGAGTCTGGCCCAAGGGGTGGCTACACCTTC. Protein translation: CAISESGPRGGYTF. This chain joins TRBV10-3 to TRBJ1-2; TRBD1 is a possible D gene, resting on 5 matching bases. V is clipped by 0 bases and J by 7 bases, and the sequence between their germline boundaries is 12 bases long. From the cysteine up to the phenylalanine, the CDR3 has a length of 14 residues. Only the CDR3 portion is preserved as DNA: 42 bases, with reading frame beginning at the first base. CDR1 and CDR2 (ENHRY, SYGVKD) derive from the germline V gene.